The source of this TCR beta chain is a study of cytomegalovirus exposure and HLA in healthy donors. General observations from the study: A missense DCLRE1C variant was associated with V- and J-gene trimming of TCR beta chains in a later analysis, and an independent cohort replicated the association. The authors reported that TCR beta sequences could predict HLA-A and HLA-B alleles. These predictions were accurate for most subjects in the first cohort.

It was with 60 Vbeta and 13 Jbeta primers that the PCR ran. In the original workflow: Approximately 79 million unique TCR beta chains, 9.5 million to 11 million of them shared, were counted by a later analysis. Data came from immunoSEQ multiplex PCR; TCRdb stores just in-frame clones and leaves some out. V, J and clone size are taken as reported in that table, and D and trimming were inferred from the DNA itself. Of about 100,000 clones listed, 60% to 80% are singletons. At sampling all donors were nominally healthy, likely with unrecorded immune exposures. This CDR3 has 16 amino acids. The ends were cut back, 4 bases at V and 2 bases at J, with 18 bases in the middle. The germline CDR1 and CDR2 sequences are MDHEN and SYDVKM. Concerning this clone: The antigen remains undetermined.

The clonotype was recovered from a woman between 40 and 55 years old in good health and CMV-seronegative. The chain has TRBV28 and TRBJ2-7, with D uncertain. Sequencing used PBMCs. This chain's CDR3 is CASSSISGQAPYEQYF. The CDR3 DNA follows: TGTGCCAGCAGTTCTATTAGTGGTCAGGCACCCTACGAGCAGTACTTC.